The 27 T cell receptor beta chains reported below all come from one sample, sequenced in a study of cytomegalovirus exposure and HLA in healthy donors. 60 Vbeta and 13 Jbeta primers were used in PCR. TCRdb's table, derived via immunoSEQ multiplex PCR, lists solely in-frame clones and lacks some. The repertoire holds just over 150,000 clones, with roughly 78% as singletons. The sequenced sample consisted of PBMCs. The receptor source for this set is a man in his forties or fifties in good health and CMV-seropositive.

The gene calls are TRBV5-1 and TRBJ2-5; TRBD2 might be the D (6 bases). The CDR3 runs 15 residues. The germline CDR1 and CDR2 sequences are SGHRS and YFSETQ. V lost 3 bases and J lost 3, with 15 bases in between. CDR3 in DNA: TGCGCCAGCAGCTCTGGGGGGAGCTTAGAAGAGACCCAGTACTTC. Translating it yields CASSSGGSLEETQYF.

The chain is built from TRBV5-4 and TRBJ1-1, with D tentatively TRBD1 (5 bases). The CDR3 spans 15 residues. Germline V CDR1 and CDR2: SGHNT, YYREEE (reference sequence). The V and J ends lost 0 bases and 3 bases respectively, with 12 bases between them. CDR3 in amino acids: CASSLVGRADTEAFF. Here the CDR3 DNA reads TGTGCCAGCAGCTTGGTCGGCAGGGCGGACACTGAAGCTTTCTTT.

This clone was observed once. The rearrangement joins TRBV9 to TRBJ1-3; D not resolved. This CDR3 region has 13 residues. The V and J ends lost 3 bases and 7 bases respectively, with 11 bases between them. Germline values: CDR1 SGDLS, CDR2 YYNGEE. CDR3 coding DNA: TGTGCCAGCAGCGCGCCGCCCGGGAACACCATATATTTT. As protein: CASSAPPGNTIYF.

The chain joins TRBV25-1 to TRBJ1-2; no clear D. V lost 8 bases and J lost 3, with 7 bases in between. Germline lookup yields CDR1 MGHDK and CDR2 SYGVNS. This CDR3 is built from 11 residues. In DNA, the CDR3 is TGTGCCAGCGGGCAGGACTATGGCTACACCTTC. Translated: CASGQDYGYTF.

CDR3 sequence: CASGLGGQGVYSGNTIYF. In nucleotides, the CDR3 is TGTGCTAGTGGTTTGGGCGGACAGGGGGTGTACTCTGGAAACACCATATATTTT. This sequence joins TRBV12-5 and TRBJ1-3; TRBD1 matches at 10 bases. The length of the CDR3 is 18 residues. The V gene's germline CDR1 is LGHNT and CDR2 FRNRAP. The V segment lost 1 base and the J segment 0 bases; nucleotides outside the gene matches: 6.

This clone was counted once. V and J are TRBV14 and TRBJ2-3, with 7 bases matching TRBD1. With V trimmed by 4 bases and J by 3 bases, 13 bases remained unmatched. Per germline, CDR1 SGHDN and CDR2 FVKESK. The CDR3 has 17 residues. The CDR3: CASSRPGTVRGTDTQYF. CDR3 nucleotide sequence: TGTGCCAGCAGCCGTCCCGGGACAGTTCGGGGTACAGATACGCAGTATTTT.

This clone was found a few times. The CDR3 region is CASSRGAGSGVSYEQYF. In nucleotides, the CDR3 is TGCGCCAGCAGCCGAGGAGCTGGTAGCGGGGTCTCCTACGAGCAGTACTTC. The V gene is TRBV4-1, the J gene TRBJ2-7, with 8 nucleotides matching TRBD2. From germline, CDR1 is MGHRA and CDR2 YSYEKL. Losses at the gene ends were 4 bases for V and 0 bases for J; bases not matched to a gene: 11. The CDR3 is made up of 17 amino acids.

The gene calls are TRBV18 and TRBJ1-1; tentative D call: TRBD1 (5 bases). Trimming removed 7 bases from V and 3 bases from J, with 15 bases in between. Germline V lookup: CDR1 KGHSH, CDR2 LQKENI. The CDR3 contains 14 residues. The CDR3 region is CASLPLTGDTEAFF. CDR3 nucleotides: TGTGCCAGCTTGCCACTCACGGGGGACACTGAAGCTTTCTTT.

The V gene is TRBV4-2, the J gene TRBJ1-1; D gene uncertain. This CDR3 has 16 residues. Per the germline V gene, CDR1 is LGHNA and CDR2 is YNFKEQ. V lost 0 bases, J lost 0 bases, and 11 bases lay in between. This CDR3 reads CASSQEAYSLNTEAFF. Written as DNA, the CDR3 is TGTGCCAGCAGCCAAGAGGCGTACAGTTTGAACACTGAAGCTTTCTTT.

The chain employs TRBV6-5 and TRBJ2-1, with 7 bases matching TRBD1. The V gene's germline CDR1 is MNHEY and CDR2 SVGAGI. Losses at the gene ends were 6 bases for V and 4 bases for J; bases not matched to a gene: 9. This CDR3 contains 15 residues. The CDR3 nucleotides are TGTGCCAGCAGCCACGACAGGGATCTGTACAATGAGCAGTTCTTC. It specifies CASSHDRDLYNEQFF.

This clone occurred once. The chain couples TRBV7-9 to TRBJ1-2; D is ambiguous. Germline V gene data show CDR1 as SEHNR and CDR2 as FQNEAQ (reference sequence). The length of the CDR3 is 11 residues. V lost 5 bases and J 3 bases, leaving 4 bases between the germline ends. CDR3 DNA: TGTGCCAGCAGCCCCGACTATGGCTACACCTTC. This sequence encodes CASSPDYGYTF.

This chain connects TRBV29-1 to TRBJ2-7, with D maybe TRBD1 (8 bases). Trimming shortened V by 6 bases and J by 3 bases, and 15 bases separated the two germline ends. Looked up from germline, CDR1 is SQVTM and CDR2 is ANQGSEA. The CDR3 runs 13 residues. In nucleotides, the CDR3 is TGCAGCGTCGGGGGGACAGGACACTACGAGCAGTACTTC. Protein sequence: CSVGGTGHYEQYF.

This clone was observed a handful of times. CDR3 protein: CASSSRGAGNQPQHF. The CDR3 region has the DNA TGTGCCAGCAGCTCCAGGGGGGCCGGCAATCAGCCCCAGCATTTT. V and J are TRBV7-8 and TRBJ1-5, with TRBD1 matching 7 bases. The germline V gene has CDR1 SGHVS and CDR2 FQNEAQ. The ends lost 4 bases at V and 2 bases at J; junction bases unmatched: 5. This CDR3 is built from 15 residues.

The chain recombines TRBV19 with TRBJ2-5, with 8 bases aligning to TRBD2. Germline V lookup: CDR1 LNHDA, CDR2 SQIVND (reference sequence). The CDR3 consists of 15 residues. V dropped 6 bases and J dropped 3; count of bases not matched to a gene: 9. The CDR3 reads CASRSSGGQKETQYF. The CDR3 DNA reads as TGTGCCAGTAGATCGTCGGGGGGGCAAAAAGAGACCCAGTACTTC. Complete variable domain (other parts from reference TRBV19 and TRBJ2-5): DGGITQSPKYLFRKEGQNVTLSCEQNLNHDAMYWYRQDPGQGLRLIYYSQIVNDFQKGDIAEGYSVSREKKESFPLTVTSAQKNPTAFYLCASRSSGGQKETQYFGPGTRLLVL.

V usage is TRBV5-1 and J usage is TRBJ2-5; the D is unclear. The tail of the sequence fits TRBJ2-7 better, so the J call may be wrong. Germline CDR1 is SGHRS and CDR2 is YFSETQ. The CDR3 spans 13 residues. The CDR3 region is CASSFPGTYEQYF. For the CDR3, the DNA is TGCGCCAGCAGCTTCCCAGGAACCTACGAGCAGTACTTC.

This rearrangement joins TRBV7-8 to TRBJ2-7; D possibly corresponds to TRBD1 (7 bases). From germline, CDR1 is SGHVS and CDR2 FQNEAQ. V lost 0 bases, J lost 9 bases, and 9 bases lay in between. The CDR3 consists of 12 residues. For the CDR3, the DNA is TGTGCCAGCAGCTTAGCGCGGGACAGGCAGTACTTC. Its protein is CASSLARDRQYF. Together with reference TRBV7-8 and TRBJ2-7, the CDR3 gives the full variable domain: GAGVSQSPRYKVAKRGQDVALRCDPISGHVSLFWYQQALGQGPEFLTYFQNEAQLDKSGLPSDRFFAERPEGSVSTLKIQRTQQEDSAVYLCASSLARDRQYFGPGTRLTVT.

The rearrangement uses TRBV18 and TRBJ1-1; maybe TRBD1 (5 bases). Germline V gives CDR1 KGHSH, CDR2 LQKENI. The CDR3 loop spans 15 amino acids. Between the trimmed V and J ends, which lost 2 bases and 1 base, there was a span of 11 bases. The CDR3 region is CASSPREGTNTEAFF. DNA of the CDR3: TGTGCCAGCTCACCAAGGGAGGGGACGAACACTGAAGCTTTCTTT.

The CDR3 loop reads CASSQSRGLGYGYTF. The CDR3 DNA sequence: TGCGCCAGCAGCCAATCTCGGGGTCTTGGCTATGGCTACACCTTC. This chain links TRBV4-3 with TRBJ1-2; D is unresolved. V was clipped by 2 bases and J by 4 bases, with 14 bases between them. Germline V lookup: CDR1 LGHNA, CDR2 YSLEER. The CDR3 loop spans 15 amino acids.

The V call is TRBV15, the J call TRBJ2-5; the D call may be TRBD1 or TRBD2 (5 bases each). The closer fit of TRBJ2-7 to the DNA end suggests the J call may be wrong. CDR3 size: 13 residues. Per the germline V gene, CDR1 is LNHNV and CDR2 is YYDKDF (reference sequence). CDR3: CATGGGDSYEQYF. Written as DNA, the CDR3 is TGTGCCACCGGGGGTGGGGACTCCTACGAGCAGTACTTC.

The gene calls are TRBV6-6 and TRBJ2-1; D may be TRBD2 (5 bases). CDR3 length: 12 residues. Between the trimmed V and J ends, which lost 6 bases and 9 bases, there was a span of 12 bases. CDR1 and CDR2 (germline): MNHNY, SVGAGI (reference sequence). CDR3 region: CASSKAVGEQFF. The CDR3 DNA reads as TGTGCCAGCAGCAAAGCGGTGGGTGAGCAGTTCTTC.

J is TRBJ2-3 and V is TRBV7-3; a weak D match, TRBD2 (7 bases). The CDR3 length is 16 residues. V was cut by 5 bases and J by 0 bases, with 15 bases left in between. Germline V gene data show CDR1 as SGHTA and CDR2 as FQGTGA. CDR3 sequence: CASSPRGAGSTDTQYF. CDR3 nucleotide sequence: TGTGCCAGCAGCCCCCGGGGGGCGGGGAGCACAGATACGCAGTATTTT.

This chain connects TRBV5-6 to TRBJ2-2; TRBD2 matches 10 bases. With V trimmed by 2 bases and J by 5 bases, 9 bases remained unmatched. The CDR3 runs 17 residues. Germline lookup yields CDR1 SGHDT and CDR2 YYEEEE. This CDR3 is CASSFVSGGPWTGELFF. The CDR3 DNA reads as TGTGCCAGCAGCTTCGTTAGCGGGGGGCCGTGGACCGGGGAGCTGTTTTTT.

The chain employs TRBV5-1 and TRBJ2-7, with a possible D match to TRBD2 (5 bases). Germline V gives CDR1 SGHRS, CDR2 YFSETQ. The CDR3 sequence is 11 residues long. V was clipped by 5 bases and J by 3 bases, with 6 bases between them. Here the CDR3 DNA reads TGCGCCAGCAGACGGGGCTACGAGCAGTACTTC. This translates into CASRRGYEQYF.

The V and J genes are TRBV6-1 and TRBJ1-2; perhaps TRBD1 as D (5 bases). Looked up from germline, CDR1 is MNHNS and CDR2 is SASEGT. The CDR3 spans 12 residues. The V end was cut by 1 base, the J end by 5 bases, with 5 bases between. The DNA of the CDR3 is TGTGCCAGCAGTGAAGGGACATATGGCTACACCTTC. Its protein is CASSEGTYGYTF.

The CDR3 nucleotides read TGTGCCAGCAGCTTAGATCTAGTACTCAATGAGCAGTTCTTC. This encodes CASSLDLVLNEQFF. J is TRBJ2-1 and V is TRBV7-9; D gene unclear. V lost 1 base and J 6 bases, leaving 10 bases between the germline ends. This CDR3 comprises 14 residues. CDR1 and CDR2 from the germline V gene are SEHNR and FQNEAQ (reference sequence).

There are a few counts of this clone. V is TRBV5-1 and J is TRBJ1-6; D may be TRBD1 (6 bases). The V and J ends lost 0 bases and 8 bases respectively, with 12 bases between them. This CDR3 comprises 15 residues. Germline CDR1 and CDR2: SGHRS and YFSETQ. The CDR3 here is CASSLGRGADSPLHF. DNA for the CDR3: TGCGCCAGCAGCTTGGGGCGGGGGGCAGATTCACCCCTCCACTTT. Using reference TRBV5-1 and TRBJ1-6 for the parts outside the CDR3, the full variable domain is KAGVTQTPRYLIKTRGQQVTLSCSPISGHRSVSWYQQTPGQGLQFLFEYFSETQRNKGNFPGRFSGRQFSNSRSEMNVSTLELGDSALYLCASSLGRGADSPLHFGNGTRLTVT.

This sequence joins TRBV7-2 and TRBJ2-7; unclear D gene. The CDR3 covers 11 residues. The V end was cut by 4 bases, the J end by 4 bases, with 5 bases between. The V gene's germline CDR1 is SGHTA and CDR2 FQGNSA. This CDR3 reads CASSSVYEQYF. The CDR3 bases are TGTGCCAGCAGCTCGGTTTACGAGCAGTACTTC. The full variable domain, completed using reference TRBV7-2 and TRBJ2-7, is GAGVSQSPSNKVTEKGKDVELRCDPISGHTALYWYRQSLGQGLEFLIYFQGNSAPDKSGLPSDRFSAERTGGSVSTLTIQRTQQEDSAVYLCASSSVYEQYFGPGTRLTVT.